One sample yielded the 22 T cell receptor beta chains listed below, sequenced in a study of blood T cell repertoires in COVID-19. The data were produced by immunoSEQ multiplex PCR, yet TCRdb's version contains in-frame clones alone and is incomplete. The sample records about 110,000 clones, around 85% being singletons. Sequencing was performed on peripheral blood. These receptors all come from a man between 65 and 85 years old with active or convalescent COVID-19.

V usage is TRBV9 and J usage is TRBJ1-1; the match to TRBD1 covers 9 bases. The CDR3 is made up of 16 amino acids. V dropped 3 bases and J dropped 3; count of bases not matched to a gene: 9. Germline CDR1 reads SGDLS; CDR2 reads YYNGEE. CDR3 region: CASSGPNRGQYTEAFF. CDR3 DNA: TGTGCCAGCAGCGGGCCCAACAGGGGGCAGTACACTGAAGCTTTCTTT. The full variable domain, its missing parts supplied by reference TRBV9 and TRBJ1-1, is DSGVTQTPKHLITATGQRVTLRCSPRSGDLSVYWYQQSLDQGLQFLIQYYNGEERAKGNILERFSAQQFPDLHSELNLSSLELGDSALYFCASSGPNRGQYTEAFFGQGTRLTVV.

The genes are TRBV5-1 and TRBJ2-7; possibly TRBD2 for D (6 bases). The CDR3 spans 16 residues. The V end was cut by 3 bases, the J end by 0 bases, with 16 bases between. Germline V lookup: CDR1 SGHRS, CDR2 YFSETQ. In nucleotides, the CDR3 is TGCGCCAGCAGCTCTCAAGCGGGCCCCAGCTCCTACGAGCAGTACTTC. Translated, it gives CASSSQAGPSSYEQYF. The variable domain in full, completed from reference TRBV5-1 and TRBJ2-7, reads KAGVTQTPRYLIKTRGQQVTLSCSPISGHRSVSWYQQTPGQGLQFLFEYFSETQRNKGNFPGRFSGRQFSNSRSEMNVSTLELGDSALYLCASSSQAGPSSYEQYFGPGTRLTVT.

The V and J genes are TRBV7-2 and TRBJ2-3, with TRBD2 matching 15 bases. After removal of 2 bases from V and 6 bases from J, the junction contained 9 bases not matched to a gene. Per the germline V gene, CDR1 is SGHTA and CDR2 is FQGNSA. The CDR3 runs to 18 residues. The CDR3 loop is CASSLWGLAGGLSDTQYF. The CDR3 DNA reads as TGTGCCAGCAGCTTATGGGGACTAGCGGGGGGATTATCGGATACGCAGTATTTT.

This clone was counted a few times. The CDR3 loop reads CASSQEQQGKSYGYTF. The CDR3 DNA reads TGTGCCAGTAGCCAAGAACAACAGGGTAAGAGCTATGGCTACACCTTC. V gene TRBV19 combines with J gene TRBJ1-2, with D tentatively TRBD1 (6 bases). V was pared by 6 bases and J by 4 bases, with 21 bases between. The CDR3 spans 16 residues. Germline V gene sequence: CDR1 LNHDA, CDR2 SQIVND (reference sequence).

V gene TRBV9 combines with J gene TRBJ2-3; TRBD2 might be the D (6 bases). Germline CDR1 and CDR2: SGDLS and YYNGEE. Deletions cut 0 bases from V and 5 bases from J, with 16 bases between. The CDR3 sequence is 16 residues long. The CDR3 loop reads CASSVAAGWGVDTQYF. The CDR3 region has the DNA TGTGCCAGCAGCGTAGCGGCGGGATGGGGGGTAGATACGCAGTATTTT.

The chain couples TRBV30 to TRBJ2-1; TRBD2 might be the D (7 bases). CDR3 length: 14 amino acids. V gave up 6 bases and J gave up 9 bases, with 21 bases separating them. Germline V lookup: CDR1 GTSNPN, CDR2 SVGIG (reference sequence). CDR3 in DNA: TGTGCCTGCCAGAGGTGGGGGGGGCCGTTTGAGCAGTTCTTC. It yields the protein CACQRWGGPFEQFF.

CDR3 coding DNA: TGTGCCAGCAGCCCCGCACAGGGGGATGGTGGCTACACCTTC. Amino acid sequence: CASSPAQGDGGYTF. V and J are TRBV28 and TRBJ1-2; TRBD1 matches 8 bases. Per germline, CDR1 MDHEN and CDR2 SYDVKM. The V gene end was trimmed by 6 bases and the J gene end by 7 bases; junction bases not matched to a gene: 10. This CDR3 contains 14 residues.

The gene calls are TRBV5-1 and TRBJ2-5; 8 positions match TRBD2. The germline V gene has CDR1 SGHRS and CDR2 YFSETQ. Unmatched junction bases numbered 8, after V lost 0 bases and J lost 4 bases. The CDR3 loop spans 16 amino acids. CDR3 protein: CASSLELASGSETQYF. The CDR3 coding sequence is TGCGCCAGCAGCTTGGAATTGGCTAGCGGGTCAGAGACCCAGTACTTC.

This chain connects TRBV25-1 to TRBJ2-1; D is perhaps TRBD2 (5 bases). Trimming pared 5 bases from V and 0 bases from J, leaving 11 bases between. The germline V gene has CDR1 MGHDK and CDR2 SYGVNS. CDR3 length: 15 residues. The CDR3 DNA is TGTGCCAGCAGTCTCACTAGGAGCTCCTACAATGAGCAGTTCTTC. This encodes CASSLTRSSYNEQFF.

V and J are TRBV24-1 and TRBJ1-5; D ambiguous. The CDR3 consists of 14 residues. The germline gives CDR1 KGHDR, CDR2 SFDVKD. V shed 6 bases and J shed 7 bases, with 15 bases lying between them. DNA of the CDR3: TGTGCCACCAGTAGCGAACGGGTAGACCAGCCCCAGCATTTT. This gives the protein CATSSERVDQPQHF.

The chain joins TRBV7-3 to TRBJ1-4; no clear D gene. The ends were cut back, 1 base at V and 5 bases at J, with 14 bases in the middle. The CDR3 is made up of 16 amino acids. Germline V gives CDR1 SGHTA, CDR2 FQGTGA. DNA for the CDR3: TGTGCCAGCAGCTTAAAAGGAGGAGGTCAGAATGAAAAACTGTTTTTT. Amino acids: CASSLKGGGQNEKLFF.

This chain connects TRBV3-1 (or the pseudogene TRBV3-2) to TRBJ2-7, with a tentative D call TRBD2 (5 bases). The V gene lost 4 bases and the J gene lost 5 bases, with 15 bases spanning the gap. CDR1 is LGHDT, CDR2 YNNKEL, per germline (reference sequence). This CDR3 contains 14 residues. The CDR3 DNA sequence: TGTGCCAGCAGCCCAGAGGGCTTGGTCGACGAGCAGTACTTC. It translates to CASSPEGLVDEQYF.

The gene calls are TRBV27 and TRBJ2-2; TRBD2 agrees at 10 bases. CDR3 length equals 18 residues. Germline V gene lookup returns CDR1 MNHEY and CDR2 SMNVEV (reference sequence). Unmatched junction bases numbered 9, after V lost 1 base and J lost 4 bases. The chain's CDR3 is CASSLLGLAGVGTGELFF. CDR3 nucleotide sequence: TGTGCCAGCAGTTTATTAGGCCTAGCGGGAGTCGGCACCGGGGAGCTGTTTTTT.

The chain employs TRBV6-2 or TRBV6-3 and TRBJ2-7; TRBD2 matches at 11 bases. With 4 bases clipped from V and 2 bases from J, the junction kept 10 bases outside the gene matches. This CDR3 contains 17 residues. CDR1 is MNHEY, CDR2 SVGEGT, per germline. The CDR3, as DNA: TGTGCCAGCAGTTTAAACCCTCGTAGCGGGGGGGCCTACGAGCAGTACTTC. This codes for CASSLNPRSGGAYEQYF.

The chain recombines TRBV7-3 with TRBJ2-5; D perhaps matches TRBD1 (5 bases). This CDR3 is built from 15 residues. CDR1 is SGHTA and CDR2 is FQGTGA in the germline V gene. Between the trimmed V and J ends, which lost 2 bases and 2 bases, there was a span of 12 bases. This chain's CDR3 is CASSLGAVGQETQYF. The CDR3 coding sequence is TGTGCCAGCAGCTTAGGGGCAGTGGGTCAAGAGACCCAGTACTTC.

This rearrangement joins TRBV5-1 to TRBJ1-6, with 7 bases fitting TRBD1. V was clipped by 4 bases and J by 10 bases; unmatched bases: 8. CDR1 is SGHRS and CDR2 is YFSETQ in the germline V gene. There are 14 residues in the CDR3. The CDR3 DNA reads as TGCGCCAGCAGCCTCAACGACAGGGACTCACCCCTCCACTTT. Translation gives CASSLNDRDSPLHF. The full variable domain, rest sourced from reference TRBV5-1 and TRBJ1-6, is KAGVTQTPRYLIKTRGQQVTLSCSPISGHRSVSWYQQTPGQGLQFLFEYFSETQRNKGNFPGRFSGRQFSNSRSEMNVSTLELGDSALYLCASSLNDRDSPLHFGNGTRLTVT.

Worth noting for this clone: In the same sample, other DNA sequences code for this CDR3. The chain has TRBV5-1 and TRBJ2-2; 8 bases agree with TRBD1. Germline loops: CDR1 SGHRS, CDR2 YFSETQ. This CDR3 comprises 15 residues. Germline trimming cut 5 bases from V and 1 base from J; bases unmatched to any gene: 4. This chain's CDR3 is CASSSGTGNTGELFF. The CDR3 region has the DNA TGCGCCAGCAGTTCTGGGACAGGGAACACCGGGGAGCTGTTTTTT.

The CDR3 sequence is CASSIDRRTGGIDNYGYTF. CDR3 coding DNA: TGTGCCAGTAGTATAGATCGAAGGACAGGGGGGATCGACAACTATGGCTACACCTTC. This chain joins TRBV19 and TRBJ1-2; the match to TRBD1 covers 10 bases. V shed 0 bases and J 2 bases; nucleotides not matched to a gene: 12. Germline loops: CDR1 LNHDA, CDR2 SQIVND (reference sequence). The CDR3 totals 19 residues.

This sequence joins TRBV11-2 and TRBJ2-1, with D possibly matching TRBD1 (5 bases). CDR3 size: 13 residues. Trimming removed 1 base at V and 5 bases at J, with 6 bases between. From germline, CDR1 is SGHAT and CDR2 FQNNGV. Here the CDR3 reads CASSLGQNNEQFF. The DNA for the CDR3 is TGTGCCAGCAGCTTAGGACAGAACAATGAGCAGTTCTTC.

This clone was seen once. The V gene is TRBV6-5, the J gene TRBJ1-2, with a weak D call TRBD1 (5 bases). CDR1 and CDR2 (germline): MNHEY, SVGAGI. The V and J ends lost 4 bases and 2 bases respectively, with 14 bases between them. CDR3 length equals 15 residues. In DNA, the CDR3 is TGTGCCAGCAGTTTAGGGGACTCCAAGAACTATGGCTACACCTTC. This gives the protein CASSLGDSKNYGYTF.

The gene calls are TRBV29-1 and TRBJ1-1; tentatively, D is TRBD1 (6 bases). V was pared by 7 bases and J by 5 bases, with 14 bases between. CDR1 SQVTM and CDR2 ANQGSEA come from the germline V gene. The CDR3 is 12 amino acids. This chain's CDR3 is CSARGGGTEAFF. Here the CDR3 DNA reads TGCAGCGCCAGGGGCGGGGGGACTGAAGCTTTCTTT.

The genes are TRBV28 and TRBJ2-7, with D tentatively TRBD1 (5 bases). This CDR3 spans 14 amino acids. Deletions cut 5 bases from V and 3 bases from J, with 14 bases between. Germline values: CDR1 MDHEN, CDR2 SYDVKM. The CDR3 DNA reads as TGTGCCAGCAGTGTTGACAGTAGGAGCTACGAGCAGTACTTC. Translation gives CASSVDSRSYEQYF. Based on the CDR3 plus reference TRBV28 and TRBJ2-7, the full variable domain is DVKVTQSSRYLVKRTGEKVFLECVQDMDHENMFWYRQDPGLGLRLIYFSYDVKMKEKGDIPEGYSVSREKKERFSLILESASTNQTSMYLCASSVDSRSYEQYFGPGTRLTVT.